The present entry profiles one T cell receptor beta chain with its context. Its antigen is not known. The table came from immunoSEQ multiplex PCR; TCRdb's copy has only in-frame clones and leaves some out. The sample has about 150,000 clones, roughly 90% seen once. This sample was taken from a study of T cell responses to AZD1222 COVID-19 vaccine. V gave up 6 bases and J gave up 5 bases, with 12 bases separating them. CDR3 length: 13 residues. From germline, CDR1 is MNHEY and CDR2 SMNVEV (reference sequence). Findings of the study overall: Spike-specific TCR breadth rose after two AZD1222 doses, and depth rose as well. Donors were chiefly white British, with a greater number of females, and clonal diversity was perhaps underestimated. Reports indicate that nearly half of spike-specific TCRs are directed at unmutated variant regions.

The starting material was peripheral blood, obtained on day 0 of AZD1222 vaccination. This sequence was found in an adult in good health. The chain couples TRBV27 to TRBJ2-3; D is uncertain. CDR3 sequence reads: CASSFSSRDTQYF. CDR3 nucleotides: TGTGCCAGCAGCTTTTCCTCGCGAGATACGCAGTATTTT.